A selection of T cell receptor beta chains follows, all from one sample in a study of T cells in Graves' hyperthyroidism and ophthalmopathy. TCRdb itself ran the multiplex PCR reads through MiXCR, one entry per CDR3 protein. There are about 570,000 distinct CDR3 sequences in the sample; around 45% occur only once, and around 19% lies in the top ten. Sequences were obtained from peripheral blood or thyroid tissue (not recorded which). These receptors originate from an adult woman with Graves' disease, either hyperthyroidism or ophthalmopathy (not recorded which). Both conserved end residues are part of each CDR3. The D gene is left open where the match is weak. Rows give clone size only sometimes, using once, few, many, or a class for an expanded clone.

size	J	D	V	DNA	CDR3
NA	TRBJ2-5	TRBD1	TRBV10-3	TGTGCCATCAGGCCGGGACAGGGGCAAGAGACCCAGTACTTC	CAIRPGQGQETQYF
NA	TRBJ1-5	NA	TRBV20-1	TGCAGTGCTAGGGGGGGACGTCAGCCCCAGCATTTT	CSARGGRQPQHF
NA	TRBJ2-5	NA	TRBV10-3	TGTGCCATCAGTGCACGGCAGATGATGGAGACCCAGTACTTC	CAISARQMMETQYF
many	TRBJ2-5	NA	TRBV7-9	TGTGCCAGCAGCTCTGCCGAAGAGACCCAGTACTTC	CASSSAEETQYF
many	TRBJ2-7	NA	TRBV7-3	TGTGCCAGCAGCCGGACCCGGGACTACGAGCAGTACTTC	CASSRTRDYEQYF
many	TRBJ1-2	NA	TRBV19	TGTGCCAGTAGTATGGGCTGGCAGGTGAACTACACCTTC	CASSMGWQVNYTF
once	TRBJ2-7	NA	TRBV10-3	TGTGCCATCAGTTACTCGGGGCAGGTTCCCAACGAGCAGTACTTC	CAISYSGQVPNEQYF
many	TRBJ1-2	NA	TRBV6-5	TGTGCCAGCAGTCCAGGACAGTCCTTCTATGGCTACACCTTC	CASSPGQSFYGYTF
NA	TRBJ1-5	NA	TRBV15	TGTGCCACCAGCAGAGACAGGGCGTCGGGCAATCAGCCCCAGCATTTT	CATSRDRASGNQPQHF
many	TRBJ2-7	NA	TRBV5-1	TGCGCCAGCAGCCTCCCCCCGGGGACGGGATCCTACGAGCAGTACTTC	CASSLPPGTGSYEQYF
many	TRBJ1-6	NA	TRBV5-1	TGCGCCAGCAGCATGGACGGAGGTCTTCGGGGTTCACCCCTCCACTTT	CASSMDGGLRGSPLHF
few	TRBJ1-6	NA	TRBV28	TGTGCCAGCAGTTTTTGGAGAATTAGCTCCTATAATTCACCCCTCCACTTT	CASSFWRISSYNSPLHF
NA	TRBJ1-5	TRBD1	TRBV2	TGTGCCAGCACCGACAGGGACAGGGGGAATCAGCCCCAGCATTTT	CASTDRDRGNQPQHF
NA	TRBJ2-2	TRBD2	TRBV3-1	TGTGCCAGCAGCCGCAGACTAGCGATGGGGGGGGAGCTGTTTTTT	CASSRRLAMGGELFF
many	TRBJ1-2	NA	TRBV2	TGTGCCAGCAGTAATCAGGACAGACTTAAGGCCGCTAACTATGGCTACACCTTC	CASSNQDRLKAANYGYTF
many	TRBJ2-7	TRBD1	TRBV5-1	TGCGCCAGCAGTACCGACTCGAACCGGGACAGGGCGATCTACGAGCAGTACTTC	CASSTDSNRDRAIYEQYF
NA	TRBJ2-5	NA	TRBV25-1	TGTGCCAGCAGTGTTACCGGGGTACAGCAAGAGACCCAGTACTTC	CASSVTGVQQETQYF
many	TRBJ2-6	NA	TRBV19	TGTGCCAGTAGTCTCCGCTCTGGGGCCAACGTCCTGACTTTC	CASSLRSGANVLTF
few	TRBJ1-5	NA	TRBV20-1	TGCAGTGCTAGAACCGGTAGCAATCAGCCCCAGCATTTT	CSARTGSNQPQHF
many	TRBJ1-4	NA	TRBV7-9	TGTGCCAGCAGCACCGGGGTGGGAAAACTGTTTTTT	CASSTGVGKLFF